The 3 T cell receptor beta chains reported below all come from one sample, sequenced in a study of beta chain features in type 1 diabetes. The investigators reverse transcribed all of the isolated RNA, so they sequenced expressed TCRB transcripts. The method was immunoSEQ multiplex PCR; TCRdb's version includes in-frame clones alone and lacks a portion of them. Here the sample spans some 400,000 clones, over 12% being singletons. Sequences were obtained from naive CD4+ T cells from blood. These receptors all stem from a woman aged 18-29 years in good health.

V is TRBV4-1 and J is TRBJ2-1; TRBD2 matches at 11 bases. V was clipped by 4 bases and J by 7 bases; unmatched bases: 6. The CDR3 consists of 15 residues. Germline V CDR1 and CDR2: MGHRA, YSYEKL. This CDR3 reads CASSRPGLADNEQFF. The CDR3 DNA sequence: TGCGCCAGCAGCCGACCGGGACTAGCGGATAATGAGCAGTTCTTC.

V usage is TRBV20-1 and J usage is TRBJ2-5; D unclear. The length of the CDR3 is 11 residues. From germline, CDR1 is DFQATT and CDR2 SNEGSKA (reference sequence). V was clipped by 7 bases and J by 4 bases, with 10 bases between them. The CDR3 here is CSETRPETQYF. CDR3 DNA: TGCAGTGAGACTCGACCAGAGACCCAGTACTTC.

This sequence joins TRBV5-4 and TRBJ2-1; 7 nucleotides line up with TRBD2. This CDR3 has 16 residues. Germline trimming cut 4 bases from V and 3 bases from J; bases unmatched to any gene: 10. Germline CDR1 SGHNT, CDR2 YYREEE (reference sequence). The CDR3 coding sequence is TGTGCCAGCAGCCCCCGGGCGGGAGTGAGCTACAATGAGCAGTTCTTC. Protein: CASSPRAGVSYNEQFF.